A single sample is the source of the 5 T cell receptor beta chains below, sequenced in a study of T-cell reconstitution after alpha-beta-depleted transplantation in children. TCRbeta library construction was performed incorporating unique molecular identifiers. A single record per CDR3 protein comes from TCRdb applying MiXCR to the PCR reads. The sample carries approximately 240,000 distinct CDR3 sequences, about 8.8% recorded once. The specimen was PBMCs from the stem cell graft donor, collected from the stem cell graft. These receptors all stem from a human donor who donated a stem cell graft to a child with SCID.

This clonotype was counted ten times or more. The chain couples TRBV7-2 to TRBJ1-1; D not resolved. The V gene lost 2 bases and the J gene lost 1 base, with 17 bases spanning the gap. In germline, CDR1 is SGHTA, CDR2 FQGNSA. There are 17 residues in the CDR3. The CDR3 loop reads CASSLHGSWEENTEAFF. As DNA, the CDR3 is TGTGCCAGCAGCTTACACGGCAGCTGGGAGGAGAACACTGAAGCTTTCTTT.

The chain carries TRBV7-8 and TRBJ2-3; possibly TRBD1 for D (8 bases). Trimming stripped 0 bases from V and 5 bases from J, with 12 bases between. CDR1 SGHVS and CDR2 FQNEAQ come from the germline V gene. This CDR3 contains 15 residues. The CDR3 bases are TGTGCCAGCAGCTTAGCCGGGGGGACAGGAGATACGCAGTATTTT. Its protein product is CASSLAGGTGDTQYF.

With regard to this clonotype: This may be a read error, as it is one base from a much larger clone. CDR3 DNA: TGCACTCTCCGGGACAGGGCTCCCGGGGCCAACGTCCTGTCTTTC. Amino acid sequence: CTLRDRAPGANVLSF. J is TRBJ2-6 and V is TRBV20-1, with TRBD1 matching over 9 bases. This CDR3 contains 15 residues. Germline V gene sequence: CDR1 DFQATT, CDR2 SNEGSKA (reference sequence).

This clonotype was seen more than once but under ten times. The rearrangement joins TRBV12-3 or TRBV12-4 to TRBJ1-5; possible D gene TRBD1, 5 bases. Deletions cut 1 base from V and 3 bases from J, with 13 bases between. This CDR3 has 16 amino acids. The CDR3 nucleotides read TGTGCCAGCAGTTTAGGGGCAGGGAGAGACAATCAGCCCCAGCATTTT. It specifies CASSLGAGRDNQPQHF.

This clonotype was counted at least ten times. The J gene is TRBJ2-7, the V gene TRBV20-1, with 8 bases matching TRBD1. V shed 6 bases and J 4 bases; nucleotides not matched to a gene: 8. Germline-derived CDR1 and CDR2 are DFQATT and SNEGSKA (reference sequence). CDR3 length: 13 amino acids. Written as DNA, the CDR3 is TGCAGTGCGGTCAACGACAGGGGTTACGAGCAGTACTTC. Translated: CSAVNDRGYEQYF.